This T cell receptor beta chain appears in the sequencing data of a study of T cell responses to AZD1222 COVID-19 vaccine. Germline assignment: CDR1 SGHRS and CDR2 YFSETQ. Trimming took 5 bases from V and 6 from J, leaving 9 bases between them. CDR3 size: 12 residues. Produced via immunoSEQ multiplex PCR; TCRdb's table is partial and in-frame only. The repertoire holds some 150,000 clones, with approximately 90% as singletons. Findings of the study overall: Seropositive AZD1222 recipients at baseline numbered only 5 or 6.

On this clone itself: Its antigen remains unidentified.

The TCR comes from an adult who received the AZD1222 COVID-19 vaccine. This chain connects TRBV5-1 to TRBJ2-1; D is unresolved. The source was peripheral blood, collected 28 days after the second AZD1222 dose. CDR3 sequence: CASSPDTNEQFF. In DNA, the CDR3 is TGCGCCAGCAGTCCCGACACCAATGAGCAGTTCTTC. Looking up the rest from reference TRBV5-1 and TRBJ2-1 gives the full variable domain: KAGVTQTPRYLIKTRGQQVTLSCSPISGHRSVSWYQQTPGQGLQFLFEYFSETQRNKGNFPGRFSGRQFSNSRSEMNVSTLELGDSALYLCASSPDTNEQFFGPGTRLTVL.